The T cell receptor (beta chain) under discussion was sequenced for a study of cytotoxic CD8 clonotypes in ibrutinib-treated CLL. Across the whole study: Collecting the response samples happened after a median roughly 13 months of treatment, with a range of 6 to 36. The study, taken as a whole, reports: While tracking circulating CD8+ T-cell counts, baseline clonality exceeded that of age-matched healthy donors.

In its sample, this clone was seen once. The antigen is not known. PBMCs that had been cryopreserved were the source of about 2 micrograms of genomic DNA for TCR beta libraries. The germline V gene encodes CDR1 SGHNT and CDR2 YYREEE (reference sequence). The CDR3 is made up of 16 amino acids. The V gene end was trimmed by 2 bases and the J gene end by 2 bases; junction bases not matched to a gene: 8. TCRdb's copy holds only in-frame clones and misses some; the assay was immunoSEQ multiplex PCR. This table has 150,000 to 200,000 clones, 81% appearing once. This chain links TRBV5-4 with TRBJ2-3; 7 bases line up with TRBD1. The sample consisted of PBMCs, taken after 12 months of ibrutinib treatment. This receptor was obtained from a human donor with chronic lymphocytic leukemia. The CDR3 sequence is CASSFDRAVFTDTQYF. The CDR3 nucleotides read TGTGCCAGCAGCTTTGACAGGGCTGTCTTCACAGATACGCAGTATTTT.